This T cell receptor (beta chain) came from a study of immune evolution from preneoplasia to lung adenocarcinoma. Study background: HLA loss of heterozygosity: around 6.5% AIS, about 14% MIA, about 30% ADC, none AAH.

On this clone itself: Its antigen is undetermined.

This CDR3 contains 16 residues. V lost 6 bases to trimming and J lost 1 base; unmatched junction nucleotides: 4. Germline values: CDR1 MNHEY, CDR2 SMNVEV (reference sequence). TCRdb's copy holds only in-frame clones and misses some; the assay was immunoSEQ multiplex PCR. Here the sample spans over 2,000 clones, approximately 80% being singletons. Whole-study findings and limits: Normal lung had the highest top T cell clone frequencies.

The specimen sequenced was FFPE lung adenocarcinoma in situ tissue. The gene calls are TRBV27 and TRBJ2-2; 11 nucleotides align to TRBD2. This TCR derives from a person aged 70 to 85 with lung adenocarcinoma. The CDR3 here is CASSSTSGGNTGELFF. CDR3 nucleotide sequence: TGTGCCAGCAGCTCTACTAGCGGGGGGAACACCGGGGAGCTGTTTTTT.